The 22 T cell receptor beta chains given below trace back to one sample, sequenced in a study of cytomegalovirus exposure and HLA in healthy donors. PCR primers comprised 60 Vbeta and 13 Jbeta primers. Using immunoSEQ multiplex PCR, the repertoire was profiled, and TCRdb retains in-frame clones only, with some absent. The table has under 200,000 clones, about 80% seen once. The sequencing input was PBMCs. Source of these receptors: a man aged 25 to 40 in good health and CMV-seronegative.

The CDR3 sequence: CASSLASETQYF. As DNA, the CDR3 is TGTGCCAGCAGCTTGGCCTCGGAGACCCAGTACTTC. The chain has TRBV5-4 and TRBJ2-5, with D unresolved. Germline V gene lookup returns CDR1 SGHNT and CDR2 YYREEE (reference sequence). The CDR3 covers 12 residues. The V end lost 0 bases, the J end lost 5 bases, and 5 bases lay between the germline ends.

This clone has a handful of counts. The rearrangement uses TRBV27 and TRBJ1-4; D possibly corresponds to TRBD1 (6 bases). The germline V gene encodes CDR1 MNHEY and CDR2 SMNVEV (reference sequence). The length of the CDR3 is 14 residues. Trimming left V 0 bases short and J 10 bases short, with 12 bases between. The CDR3 sequence is CASSLSQGRRKLFF. In DNA, the CDR3 is TGTGCCAGCAGTTTATCCCAGGGGCGGAGAAAACTGTTTTTT. The full variable domain, with the rest looked up from reference TRBV27 and TRBJ1-4, is EAQVTQNPRYLITVTGKKLTVTCSQNMNHEYMSWYRQDPGLGLRQIYYSMNVEVTDKGDVPEGYKVSRKEKRNFPLILESPSPNQTSLYFCASSLSQGRRKLFFGSGTQLSVL.

This chain connects TRBV6-1 to TRBJ1-5; weak D call: TRBD1 (5 bases). The CDR3 has 16 residues. V shed 4 bases and J shed 1 base, with 14 bases lying between them. In germline, CDR1 is MNHNS, CDR2 SASEGT. CDR3 protein: CASSAPPGYSNQPQHF. The CDR3 DNA is TGTGCCAGCAGTGCTCCCCCAGGGTACAGCAATCAGCCCCAGCATTTT.

This chain joins TRBV25-1 and TRBJ2-7; D is undetermined. The V and J ends lost 6 bases and 3 bases respectively, with 9 bases between them. Germline V gene lookup returns CDR1 MGHDK and CDR2 SYGVNS. The CDR3 is made up of 12 amino acids. The chain's CDR3 is CASSAGGYEQYF. DNA for the CDR3: TGTGCCAGCAGCGCTGGCGGCTACGAGCAGTACTTC.

The genes are TRBV7-8 and TRBJ1-4, with a weak D call TRBD1 (6 bases). The CDR3 is 14 amino acids. V shed 3 bases and J shed 7 bases, with 12 bases lying between them. Germline CDR1 is SGHVS and CDR2 is FQNEAQ. The CDR3 nucleotides read TGTGCCAGCAGCTTTCGGGACACCGCTGAAAAACTGTTTTTT. Its translation is CASSFRDTAEKLFF. Full variable domain (remainder filled in from reference TRBV7-8 and TRBJ1-4): GAGVSQSPRYKVAKRGQDVALRCDPISGHVSLFWYQQALGQGPEFLTYFQNEAQLDKSGLPSDRFFAERPEGSVSTLKIQRTQQEDSAVYLCASSFRDTAEKLFFGSGTQLSVL.

The chain is built from TRBV7-2 and TRBJ2-1, with TRBD1 matching over 10 bases. Germline V gives CDR1 SGHTA, CDR2 FQGNSA. The CDR3 contains 14 residues. J lost 9 bases, V lost 4 bases, and 6 bases had no gene match. The CDR3 DNA reads as TGTGCCAGCAGCTCTGACAGGGGGCATCGTGAGCAGTTCTTC. This gives the protein CASSSDRGHREQFF.

The V call is TRBV11-2, the J call TRBJ1-1, with TRBD1 as a possible D gene (5 bases). CDR1 and CDR2 from the germline V gene are SGHAT and FQNNGV. This CDR3 has 13 amino acids. V shed 8 bases and J shed 0 bases, with 10 bases lying between them. CDR3 residues: CASGAGVNTEAFF. The CDR3 DNA follows: TGTGCCAGCGGTGCGGGGGTGAACACTGAAGCTTTCTTT.

The chain uses TRBV10-3 and TRBJ2-5; 14 positions agree with TRBD2. This CDR3 has 15 residues. After removal of 10 bases from V and 2 bases from J, the junction contained 6 bases not matched to a gene. Germline V gene lookup returns CDR1 ENHRY and CDR2 SYGVKD. In nucleotides, the CDR3 is TGTGCCACGACTAGCGGGAGGGCCGGGCAAGAGACCCAGTACTTC. Translation: CATTSGRAGQETQYF.

The J gene is TRBJ2-7, the V gene TRBV7-9; 8 bases are shared with TRBD2. This CDR3 is built from 14 residues. The V gene end was trimmed by 1 base and the J gene end by 5 bases; junction bases not matched to a gene: 4. The germline CDR1 and CDR2 sequences are SEHNR and FQNEAQ (reference sequence). In DNA, the CDR3 is TGTGCCAGCAGCTTAGTAGCGGGGCCCCACGAGCAGTACTTC. Its translation is CASSLVAGPHEQYF.

The gene calls are TRBV7-3 and TRBJ2-7; 7 bases are a match to TRBD2. The CDR3 consists of 14 residues. The junction had 4 bases not matched to a gene; V was cut back by 0 bases and J by 5 bases. Germline V lookup: CDR1 SGHTA, CDR2 FQGTGA. The CDR3 sequence is CASSLTGRGDEQYF. CDR3 in DNA: TGTGCCAGCAGCTTAACGGGCCGGGGGGACGAGCAGTACTTC.

The chain has TRBV5-1 and TRBJ1-5; D gene uncertain. The germline V gene encodes CDR1 SGHRS and CDR2 YFSETQ. There are 16 residues in the CDR3. Trimming removed 0 bases at V and 6 bases at J, with 16 bases between. This chain's CDR3 is CASSLGPGLEGQPQHF. In DNA form, the CDR3 reads TGCGCCAGCAGCTTGGGTCCGGGGTTGGAGGGTCAGCCCCAGCATTTT.

The chain has TRBV4-2 and TRBJ2-2; TRBD1 matches at 9 bases. The V and J ends lost 1 base and 7 bases, in that order; junction bases with no gene match: 10. The CDR3 is made up of 17 amino acids. Per germline, CDR1 LGHNA and CDR2 YNFKEQ. Here the CDR3 reads CASSQGTGVLSSGELFF. CDR3 coding DNA: TGTGCCAGCAGCCAAGGGACAGGGGTCCTCTCGAGCGGGGAGCTGTTTTTT.

The chain employs TRBV19 and TRBJ2-7, with D possibly matching TRBD2 (6 bases). The V end lost 5 bases, the J end lost 9 bases, and 11 bases lay between the germline ends. The CDR3 consists of 11 residues. Germline V gene lookup returns CDR1 LNHDA and CDR2 SQIVND (reference sequence). The CDR3: CASSAGGGQYF. The CDR3 nucleotides read TGTGCCAGTAGTGCCGGGGGTGGGCAGTACTTC.

The V call is TRBV6-5, the J call TRBJ2-2; perhaps TRBD2 as D (7 bases). This CDR3 has 16 amino acids. Per the germline V gene, CDR1 is MNHEY and CDR2 is SVGAGI. Trimming took off 2 bases at V and 5 bases at J, with 15 bases between the two ends. CDR3 sequence reads: CASSYLRGGGTGELFF. In nucleotides, the CDR3 is TGTGCCAGCAGTTACCTCCGGGGAGGGGGAACCGGGGAGCTGTTTTTT.

The CDR3 nucleotides are TGTGCCAGTAGCGGACAAGCCTACGAGCAGTACTTC. This translates into CASSGQAYEQYF. The rearrangement links TRBV19 to TRBJ2-7; D may be TRBD1 (5 bases). The CDR3 consists of 12 residues. Per germline, CDR1 LNHDA and CDR2 SQIVND (reference sequence). Trimming stripped 6 bases from V and 2 bases from J, with 8 bases between. The whole variable domain, filled in from reference TRBV19 and TRBJ2-7, reads DGGITQSPKYLFRKEGQNVTLSCEQNLNHDAMYWYRQDPGQGLRLIYYSQIVNDFQKGDIAEGYSVSREKKESFPLTVTSAQKNPTAFYLCASSGQAYEQYFGPGTRLTVT.

This clone was counted between two and nine times. The J gene is TRBJ1-3, the V gene TRBV7-3; no clear D gene. The CDR3 extends over 14 amino acids. The germline gives CDR1 SGHTA, CDR2 FQGTGA. V gave up 5 bases and J gave up 0 bases, with 8 bases separating them. The CDR3 nucleotides are TGTGCCAGCAGCCTGACTAACTCTGGAAACACCATATATTTT. Amino acids: CASSLTNSGNTIYF.

The rearrangement links TRBV29-1 to TRBJ2-6, with TRBD1 identical over 7 bases. The V gene end was trimmed by 4 bases and the J gene end by 1 base; junction bases not matched to a gene: 7. Germline assignment: CDR1 SQVTM and CDR2 ANQGSEA. The CDR3 is made up of 16 amino acids. The CDR3 DNA sequence: TGCAGCGTTGCCGGGACAGCCACGTCTGGGGCCAACGTCCTGACTTTC. Protein: CSVAGTATSGANVLTF.

J is TRBJ2-1 and V is TRBV7-2; TRBD2 aligns across 12 bases. Germline V gives CDR1 SGHTA, CDR2 FQGNSA. V gave up 3 bases and J gave up 9 bases; unmatched junction bases: 9. The CDR3 spans 16 residues. DNA for the CDR3: TGTGCCAGCAGCTTCTACTCGACTAGCGGGAGTGGTGAGCAGTTCTTC. Translating gives CASSFYSTSGSGEQFF.

CDR3 sequence (DNA): TGTGCCTGGAGTCGATACTGGACTAGCGGGAGGGATTCCCAAGAGACCCAGTACTTC. As protein: CAWSRYWTSGRDSQETQYF. The J gene is TRBJ2-5, the V gene TRBV30; 15 nucleotides align to TRBD2. This CDR3 region has 19 residues. Germline lookup yields CDR1 GTSNPN and CDR2 SVGIG (reference sequence). Losses at the gene ends were 2 bases for V and 1 base for J; bases not matched to a gene: 11. Full variable domain (missing parts from reference TRBV30 and TRBJ2-5): SQTIHQWPATLVQPVGSPLSLECTVEGTSNPNLYWYRQAAGRGLQLLFYSVGIGQISSEVPQNLSASRPQDRQFILSSKKLLLSDSGFYLCAWSRYWTSGRDSQETQYFGPGTRLLVL.

The table lists this clone with a few counts. The V call is TRBV5-1, the J call TRBJ1-2, with unresolved D. The germline V and J ends were trimmed by 0 bases and 3 bases, with 6 bases remaining between them. Germline V lookup: CDR1 SGHRS, CDR2 YFSETQ. CDR3 length: 13 amino acids. CDR3 region: CASSLAGDYGYTF. In DNA form, the CDR3 reads TGCGCCAGCAGCTTGGCCGGTGACTATGGCTACACCTTC.

This chain joins TRBV19 and TRBJ1-5, with TRBD1 as a possible D gene (6 bases). The CDR3 sequence is 16 residues long. The V end was cut by 3 bases, the J end by 4 bases, with 16 bases between. Germline CDR1 and CDR2: LNHDA and SQIVND (reference sequence). The CDR3 nucleotides read TGTGCCAGTAGTATCAGGACAGTCGGTAAGAATCAGCCCCAGCATTTT. The encoded protein is CASSIRTVGKNQPQHF.

This clone has just one count. The genes are TRBV27 and TRBJ2-7; no reliable D call. The germline V gene encodes CDR1 MNHEY and CDR2 SMNVEV (reference sequence). The CDR3 has 12 residues. Trimming removed 2 bases from V and 7 bases from J, with 9 bases in between. CDR3 region: CASSLTQKEQYF. The CDR3 DNA follows: TGTGCCAGCAGTTTAACGCAGAAAGAGCAGTACTTC.